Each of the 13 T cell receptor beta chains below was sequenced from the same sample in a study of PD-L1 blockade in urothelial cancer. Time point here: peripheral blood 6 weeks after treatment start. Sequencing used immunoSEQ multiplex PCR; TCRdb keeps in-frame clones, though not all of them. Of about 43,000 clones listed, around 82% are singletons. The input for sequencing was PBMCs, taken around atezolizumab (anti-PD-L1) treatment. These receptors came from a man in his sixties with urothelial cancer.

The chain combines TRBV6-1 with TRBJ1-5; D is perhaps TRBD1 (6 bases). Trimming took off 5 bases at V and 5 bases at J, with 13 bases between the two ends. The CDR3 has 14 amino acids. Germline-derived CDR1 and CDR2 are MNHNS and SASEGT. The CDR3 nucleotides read TGTGCCAGCAGTCCCAACAGGGATTATCAGCCCCAGCATTTT. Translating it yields CASSPNRDYQPQHF.

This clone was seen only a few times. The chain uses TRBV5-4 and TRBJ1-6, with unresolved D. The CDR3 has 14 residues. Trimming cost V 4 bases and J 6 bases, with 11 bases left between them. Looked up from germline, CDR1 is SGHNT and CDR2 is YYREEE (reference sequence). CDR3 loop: CASSPRGINSPLHF. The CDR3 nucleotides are TGTGCCAGCAGCCCCCGGGGTATTAATTCACCCCTCCACTTT.

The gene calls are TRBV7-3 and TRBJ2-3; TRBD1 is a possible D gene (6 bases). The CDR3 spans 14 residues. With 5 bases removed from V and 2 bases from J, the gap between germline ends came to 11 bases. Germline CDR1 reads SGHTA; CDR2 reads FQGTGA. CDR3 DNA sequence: TGTGCCAGCAGCCCACAGGGACCCACAGATACGCAGTATTTT. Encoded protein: CASSPQGPTDTQYF.

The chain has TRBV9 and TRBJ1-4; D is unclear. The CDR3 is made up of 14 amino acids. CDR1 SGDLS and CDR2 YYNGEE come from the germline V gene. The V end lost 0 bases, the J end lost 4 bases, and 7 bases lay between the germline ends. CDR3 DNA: TGTGCCAGCAGCGTAGGGCAGGATAATGAAAAACTGTTTTTT. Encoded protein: CASSVGQDNEKLFF. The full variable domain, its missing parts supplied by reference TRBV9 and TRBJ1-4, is DSGVTQTPKHLITATGQRVTLRCSPRSGDLSVYWYQQSLDQGLQFLIQYYNGEERAKGNILERFSAQQFPDLHSELNLSSLELGDSALYFCASSVGQDNEKLFFGSGTQLSVL.

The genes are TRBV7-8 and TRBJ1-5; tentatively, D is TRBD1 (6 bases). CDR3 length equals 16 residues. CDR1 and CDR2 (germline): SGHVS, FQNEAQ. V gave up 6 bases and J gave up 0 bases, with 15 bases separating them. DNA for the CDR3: TGTGCCAGCAGGCCCCTGGGGGCGGATAGCAATCAGCCCCAGCATTTT. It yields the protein CASRPLGADSNQPQHF.

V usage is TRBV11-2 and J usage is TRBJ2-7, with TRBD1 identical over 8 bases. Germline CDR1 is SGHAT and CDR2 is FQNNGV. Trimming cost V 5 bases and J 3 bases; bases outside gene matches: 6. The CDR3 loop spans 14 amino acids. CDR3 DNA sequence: TGTGCCAGCAGCACTTCTACAGGGGGCTACGAGCAGTACTTC. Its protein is CASSTSTGGYEQYF.

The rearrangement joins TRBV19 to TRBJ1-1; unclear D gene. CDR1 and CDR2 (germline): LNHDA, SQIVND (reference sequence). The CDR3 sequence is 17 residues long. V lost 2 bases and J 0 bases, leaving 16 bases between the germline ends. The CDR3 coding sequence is TGTGCCAGTAGTATAACCCAAGGCGAAGCGATGAACACTGAAGCTTTCTTT. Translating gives CASSITQGEAMNTEAFF.

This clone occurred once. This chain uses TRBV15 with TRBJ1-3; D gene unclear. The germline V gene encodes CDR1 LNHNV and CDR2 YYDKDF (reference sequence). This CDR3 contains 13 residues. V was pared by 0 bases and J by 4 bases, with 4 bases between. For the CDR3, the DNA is TGTGCCACCAGCAGAGACCCAGGAAACACCATATATTTT. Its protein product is CATSRDPGNTIYF.

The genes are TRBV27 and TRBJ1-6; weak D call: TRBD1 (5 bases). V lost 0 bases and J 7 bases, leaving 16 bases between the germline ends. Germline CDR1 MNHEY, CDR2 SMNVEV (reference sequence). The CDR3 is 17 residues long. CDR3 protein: CASSLSRTRGRNSPLHF. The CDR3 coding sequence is TGTGCCAGCAGTTTATCCCGGACGCGGGGGAGGAATTCACCCCTCCACTTT.

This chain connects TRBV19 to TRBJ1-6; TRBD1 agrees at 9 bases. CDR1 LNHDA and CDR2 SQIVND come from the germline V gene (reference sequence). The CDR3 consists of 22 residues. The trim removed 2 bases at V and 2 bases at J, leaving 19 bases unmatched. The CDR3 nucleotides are TGTGCCAGTAGTATACCAGACCGGATCGGGGACAGGGAGGTCGCCTATAATTCACCCCTCCACTTT. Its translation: CASSIPDRIGDREVAYNSPLHF.

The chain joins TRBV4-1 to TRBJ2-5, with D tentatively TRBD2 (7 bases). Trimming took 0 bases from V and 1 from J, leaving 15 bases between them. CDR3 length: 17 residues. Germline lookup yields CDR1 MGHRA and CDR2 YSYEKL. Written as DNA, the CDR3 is TGCGCCAGCAGCCAAGAGGGGGCGGGGGAGCTCCAAGAGACCCAGTACTTC. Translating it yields CASSQEGAGELQETQYF.

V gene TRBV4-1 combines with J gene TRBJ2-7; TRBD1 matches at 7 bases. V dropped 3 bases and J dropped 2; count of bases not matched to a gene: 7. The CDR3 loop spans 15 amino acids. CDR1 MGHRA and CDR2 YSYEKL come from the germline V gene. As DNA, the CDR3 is TGCGCCAGCAGCCAGATGACAGGGTCCCCCTACGAGCAGTACTTC. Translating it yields CASSQMTGSPYEQYF.

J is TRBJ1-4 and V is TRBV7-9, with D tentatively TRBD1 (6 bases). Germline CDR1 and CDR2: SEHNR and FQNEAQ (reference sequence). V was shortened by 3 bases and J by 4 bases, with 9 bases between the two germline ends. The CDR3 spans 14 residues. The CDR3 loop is CASSLRQDNEKLFF. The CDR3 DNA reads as TGTGCCAGCAGCTTGAGACAGGATAATGAAAAACTGTTTTTT. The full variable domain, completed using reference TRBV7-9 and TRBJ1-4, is DTGVSQNPRHKITKRGQNVTFRCDPISEHNRLYWYRQTLGQGPEFLTYFQNEAQLEKSRLLSDRFSAERPKGSFSTLEIQRTEQGDSAMYLCASSLRQDNEKLFFGSGTQLSVL.